This T cell receptor beta chain derives from a study of cytomegalovirus exposure and HLA in healthy donors. PCR amplification relied on 60 Vbeta primers (plus 13 Jbeta primers). The protocol was immunoSEQ multiplex PCR, while the TCRdb copy is restricted to in-frame clones and leaves out a portion. Of 110,000 to 150,000 clones listed, about 71% are singletons. Findings and caveats of the study: Productive rates of about 87% or about 30% were seen for most TCR beta V segments in an earlier analysis.

To note about this clone: Its specificity is not known.

The length of the CDR3 is 14 residues. V gave up 2 bases and J gave up 3 bases, with 9 bases separating them. The germline V gene encodes CDR1 SGHRS and CDR2 YFSETQ. The specimen sequenced was PBMCs. The receptor's source is a woman aged 55 to 70 in good health and CMV-seropositive. The chain links TRBV5-1 to TRBJ1-5; D is possibly TRBD1 (5 bases). The CDR3 DNA follows: TGCGCCAGCAGCTTCGGGGGGGACAATCAGCCCCAGCATTTT. It is translated as CASSFGGDNQPQHF. The variable domain in full, completed from reference TRBV5-1 and TRBJ1-5, reads KAGVTQTPRYLIKTRGQQVTLSCSPISGHRSVSWYQQTPGQGLQFLFEYFSETQRNKGNFPGRFSGRQFSNSRSEMNVSTLELGDSALYLCASSFGGDNQPQHFGDGTRLSIL.